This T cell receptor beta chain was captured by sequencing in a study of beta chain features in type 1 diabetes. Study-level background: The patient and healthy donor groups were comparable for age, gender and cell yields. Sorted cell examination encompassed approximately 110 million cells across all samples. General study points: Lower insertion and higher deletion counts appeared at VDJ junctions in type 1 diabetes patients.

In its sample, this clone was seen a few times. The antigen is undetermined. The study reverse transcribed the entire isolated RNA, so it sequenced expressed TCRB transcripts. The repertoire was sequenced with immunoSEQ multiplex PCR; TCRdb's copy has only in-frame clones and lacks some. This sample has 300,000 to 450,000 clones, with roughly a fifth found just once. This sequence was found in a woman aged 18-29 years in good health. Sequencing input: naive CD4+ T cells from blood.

The CDR3 DNA reads as TGCGCCAGCAGCTTTGGACTCGCTGTAGATACGCAGTATTTT. Its translation: CASSFGLAVDTQYF. This sequence joins TRBV5-1 and TRBJ2-3, with D possibly being TRBD2 (5 bases). Trimming took off 2 bases at V and 5 bases at J, with 12 bases between the two ends. Germline V gene data show CDR1 as SGHRS and CDR2 as YFSETQ. CDR3 length equals 14 residues.